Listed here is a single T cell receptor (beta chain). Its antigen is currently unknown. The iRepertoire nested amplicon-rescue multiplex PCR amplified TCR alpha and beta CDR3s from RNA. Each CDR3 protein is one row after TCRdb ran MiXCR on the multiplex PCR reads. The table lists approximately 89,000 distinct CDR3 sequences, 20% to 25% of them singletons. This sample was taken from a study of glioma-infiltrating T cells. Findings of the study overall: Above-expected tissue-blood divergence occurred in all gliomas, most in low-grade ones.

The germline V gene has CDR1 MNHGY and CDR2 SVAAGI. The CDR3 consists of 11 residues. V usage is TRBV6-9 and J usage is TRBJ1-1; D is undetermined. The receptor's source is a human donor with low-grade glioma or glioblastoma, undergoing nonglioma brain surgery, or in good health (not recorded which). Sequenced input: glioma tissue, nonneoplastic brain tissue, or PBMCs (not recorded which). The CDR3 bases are TGTACCGGCAGTTACTTGGGGGAAGCTTTCTTT. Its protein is CTGSYLGEAFF.